Below, 9 T cell receptor beta chains from the same sample are listed, as sequenced in a study of blood T cell repertoires in COVID-19. Generated by immunoSEQ multiplex PCR, the TCRdb table keeps only in-frame clones and is missing some. The profile covers 300,000 to 350,000 clones, with 88% appearing a single time and about 5% taken by the ten largest. Sequencing was performed on PBMCs or T cells enriched from blood (not recorded which). These receptors were collected from a man aged 25-40 years who had recovered from COVID-19.

This chain links TRBV15 with TRBJ2-4; D not resolved. The CDR3 consists of 15 residues. The V end was cut by 0 bases, the J end by 3 bases, with 9 bases between. The germline V gene has CDR1 LNHNV and CDR2 YYDKDF (reference sequence). The CDR3 is CATSRDAELKNIQYF. The DNA of the CDR3 is TGTGCCACCAGCAGAGATGCGGAACTCAAAAACATTCAGTACTTC.

This clone was observed a single time. A single base separates this from a much larger clone, so it may be a read error. DNA for the CDR3: TGTGCCAGCAGCGAAGGACAGAACACTGAAGCTTTCTTT. It yields the protein CASSEGQNTEAFF. V gene TRBV7-3 combines with J gene TRBJ1-1; D perhaps matches TRBD1 (5 bases). The CDR3 consists of 13 residues. V lost 5 bases and J lost 1, with 8 bases in between. Per the germline V gene, CDR1 is SGHTA and CDR2 is FQGTGA.

This clone showed up just a few times. This chain connects TRBV20-1 to TRBJ2-7; D perhaps matches TRBD1 (6 bases). The CDR3 runs to 11 residues. Germline V gene sequence: CDR1 DFQATT, CDR2 SNEGSKA (reference sequence). Trimming removed 8 bases from V and 6 bases from J, with 14 bases in between. The CDR3 sequence is CSPEQGTEQYF. The CDR3 DNA reads TGCAGTCCCGAACAGGGTACCGAGCAGTACTTC.

The rearrangement links TRBV19 to TRBJ2-7; 9 nucleotides match TRBD2. The CDR3 totals 14 residues. Germline V gives CDR1 LNHDA, CDR2 SQIVND (reference sequence). J lost 2 bases, V lost 5 bases, and 4 bases had no gene match. The CDR3: CASSGVAGAYEQYF. CDR3 nucleotides: TGTGCCAGTAGTGGAGTAGCGGGAGCCTACGAGCAGTACTTC.

The chain links TRBV5-4 to TRBJ1-5, with TRBD1 as a possible D gene (6 bases). V lost 3 bases to trimming and J lost 6 bases, with 13 bases between them. Looked up from germline, CDR1 is SGHNT and CDR2 is YYREEE (reference sequence). This CDR3 comprises 14 residues. CDR3 sequence (DNA): TGTGCCAGCAGCTCGGGACATACCGGTCAGCCCCAGCATTTT. It translates to CASSSGHTGQPQHF.

The chain recombines TRBV7-8 with TRBJ2-1; tentative D call: TRBD1 (6 bases). Germline CDR1 is SGHVS and CDR2 is FQNEAQ. V was cut by 5 bases and J by 7 bases, with 9 bases left in between. The CDR3 sequence is 12 residues long. The CDR3 DNA sequence: TGTGCCAGCAGCCATAGGGGGAATGAGCAGTTCTTC. Translated: CASSHRGNEQFF.

The rearrangement joins TRBV28 to TRBJ2-7; TRBD1 might be the D (6 bases). Germline V CDR1 and CDR2: MDHEN, SYDVKM. CDR3 length equals 15 residues. The ends were cut back, 4 bases at V and 0 bases at J, with 13 bases in the middle. The CDR3 nucleotides are TGTGCCAGCAGTTACCGACAGGCACACTCCTACGAGCAGTACTTC. Translating gives CASSYRQAHSYEQYF.

The chain employs TRBV7-3 and TRBJ2-4; TRBD1 is a possible D gene (6 bases). The ends were cut back, 10 bases at V and 2 bases at J, with 15 bases in the middle. The germline V gene has CDR1 SGHTA and CDR2 FQGTGA. CDR3 size: 14 residues. The CDR3 nucleotides are TGTGCCATCGAAATCCGGGACACCAAAAACATTCAGTACTTC. The encoded protein is CAIEIRDTKNIQYF. The whole variable domain, filled in from reference TRBV7-3 and TRBJ2-4, reads GAGVSQTPSNKVTEKGKYVELRCDPISGHTALYWYRQSLGQGPEFLIYFQGTGAADDSGLPNDRFFAVRPEGSVSTLKIQRTERGDSAVYLCAIEIRDTKNIQYFGAGTRLSVL.

The V gene is TRBV30, the J gene TRBJ2-7; D not resolved. Trimming removed 1 base at V and 0 bases at J, with 10 bases between. This CDR3 has 14 residues. Germline V gene data show CDR1 as GTSNPN and CDR2 as SVGIG (reference sequence). CDR3 in DNA: TGTGCCTGGAGTGCAACAAGGAGCTCCTACGAGCAGTACTTC. Translated, it gives CAWSATRSSYEQYF.